This paragraph covers one T cell receptor (beta chain) sequence. These data are taken from a study of blood T cell repertoires in COVID-19. The repertoire was sequenced with immunoSEQ multiplex PCR; TCRdb's copy has only in-frame clones and lacks some. The sample comprises 220,000 or so clones, 85% to 90% of which are singletons, and 3.5% rests with the top ten. CDR1 and CDR2 (germline): SNHLY, FYNNEI. V lost 1 base and J 7 bases, leaving 11 bases between the germline ends. The CDR3 loop spans 14 amino acids. The TCR originated in a young woman in a cohort exposed to, infected with or recovered from COVID-19 (not recorded which). The V and J genes are TRBV2 and TRBJ2-1; a weak D match, TRBD1 (6 bases). The sequenced sample consisted of PBMCs or T cells enriched from blood (not recorded which). CDR3 sequence (DNA): TGTGCCAGCAGTGAAGAACAGGGAAAAAATGAGCAGTTCTTC. Translated: CASSEEQGKNEQFF.